Following are 17 T cell receptor beta chains from one sample sequenced in a study of T cell responses to AZD1222 COVID-19 vaccine. Sequenced by immunoSEQ multiplex PCR; TCRdb stores in-frame clones only, minus some. Of tens of thousands of clones in the sample, around nine tenths were seen once. The sample here was peripheral blood, taken on day 0 of AZD1222 vaccination. The source is an adult in good health.

The chain has TRBV11-2 and TRBJ1-2; perhaps TRBD1 as D (5 bases). The CDR3 covers 13 residues. V gave up 3 bases and J gave up 8 bases, with 13 bases separating them. Germline CDR1 reads SGHAT; CDR2 reads FQNNGV. CDR3 sequence: CASSLAGLGGYTF. The CDR3 DNA reads as TGTGCCAGCAGCTTGGCGGGGCTGGGGGGCTACACCTTC.

The chain combines TRBV6-1 with TRBJ1-1; 8 bases are shared with TRBD1. The V and J ends lost 3 bases and 6 bases, in that order; junction bases with no gene match: 9. The CDR3 is made up of 15 amino acids. Germline V CDR1 and CDR2: MNHNS, SASEGT. The CDR3 DNA follows: TGTGCCAGCAGTGACGACAGGGGACCTCGGGCTGAAGCTTTCTTT. This codes for CASSDDRGPRAEAFF.

The chain carries TRBV7-2 and TRBJ2-5; D tentatively reads TRBD1 or TRBD2 (7 bases each). Trimming stripped 7 bases from V and 3 bases from J, with 21 bases between. CDR3 size: 16 residues. Germline V lookup: CDR1 SGHTA, CDR2 FQGNSA. CDR3 DNA: TGTGCCAGCACCCCGCGCAGGCAGGGGGGGGAAGAGACCCAGTACTTC. Its translation is CASTPRRQGGEETQYF.

The chain is built from TRBV29-1 and TRBJ2-5; a possible D gene is TRBD2 (5 bases). Germline values: CDR1 SQVTM, CDR2 ANQGSEA. This CDR3 is built from 12 residues. With 6 bases removed from V and 0 bases from J, the gap between germline ends came to 8 bases. CDR3 sequence: CSVKRNQETQYF. In DNA, the CDR3 is TGCAGCGTCAAGCGGAACCAAGAGACCCAGTACTTC.

The rearrangement uses TRBV19 and TRBJ1-2; D is unresolved. With 6 bases removed from V and 8 bases from J, the gap between germline ends came to 10 bases. Germline CDR1 and CDR2: LNHDA and SQIVND (reference sequence). This CDR3 has 11 amino acids. CDR3 protein: CASSFGRGYTF. For the CDR3, the DNA is TGTGCCAGTAGCTTTGGGAGAGGCTACACCTTC. The variable domain in full, completed from reference TRBV19 and TRBJ1-2, reads DGGITQSPKYLFRKEGQNVTLSCEQNLNHDAMYWYRQDPGQGLRLIYYSQIVNDFQKGDIAEGYSVSREKKESFPLTVTSAQKNPTAFYLCASSFGRGYTFGSGTRLTVV.

The chain links TRBV5-1 to TRBJ2-3, with D maybe TRBD2 (6 bases). Between the trimmed V and J ends, which lost 4 bases and 2 bases, there was a span of 11 bases. The CDR3 length is 14 residues. The germline V gene encodes CDR1 SGHRS and CDR2 YFSETQ. CDR3 sequence: CASSPGDSTDTQYF. The CDR3 nucleotides read TGCGCCAGCAGCCCGGGAGATTCCACAGATACGCAGTATTTT.

V gene TRBV6-1 combines with J gene TRBJ2-2; TRBD2 agrees at 9 bases. J was trimmed by 3 bases and V by 1 base; bases with no gene match: 0. The germline V gene encodes CDR1 MNHNS and CDR2 SASEGT. The length of the CDR3 is 15 residues. The CDR3 coding sequence is TGTGCCAGCAGTGAAGGGACTAGCGACACCGGGGAGCTGTTTTTT. Translating it yields CASSEGTSDTGELFF.

The chain joins TRBV3-1 (or the pseudogene TRBV3-2) to TRBJ1-2; 8 bases line up with TRBD1. V dropped 0 bases and J dropped 4; count of bases not matched to a gene: 7. Per germline, CDR1 LGHDT and CDR2 YNNKEL (reference sequence). The CDR3 runs 16 residues. CDR3 sequence reads: CASSQDSGQGRYGYTF. For the CDR3, the DNA is TGTGCCAGCAGCCAAGATAGCGGACAGGGTCGCTATGGCTACACCTTC.

As DNA, the CDR3 is TGTGCCAGCAGCTCCAGGGTAGGCGAAAAACTGTTTTTT. Translating gives CASSSRVGEKLFF. The rearrangement uses TRBV7-3 and TRBJ1-4, with TRBD1 as a possible D gene (5 bases). The CDR3 length is 13 residues. CDR1 and CDR2 from the germline V gene are SGHTA and FQGTGA. With 4 bases removed from V and 8 bases from J, the gap between germline ends came to 11 bases.

The chain combines TRBV4-2 with TRBJ2-7; D is unclear. Trimming removed 7 bases from V and 2 bases from J, with 0 bases in between. The V gene's germline CDR1 is LGHNA and CDR2 YNFKEQ. The CDR3 runs 9 residues. DNA of the CDR3: TGTGCCAGCACCTACGAGCAGTACTTC. Translating it yields CASTYEQYF.

This chain connects TRBV18 to TRBJ1-1; 11 positions match TRBD1. The CDR3 runs to 15 residues. Looked up from germline, CDR1 is KGHSH and CDR2 is LQKENI. The junction had 3 bases not matched to a gene; V was cut back by 3 bases and J by 3 bases. The CDR3 DNA is TGTGCCAGCTCACCGCTGGGACAGGGGGACACTGAAGCTTTCTTT. This sequence encodes CASSPLGQGDTEAFF.

The rearrangement joins TRBV4-3 to TRBJ1-2; D gene ambiguous. The V and J ends lost 0 bases and 13 bases respectively, with 18 bases between them. Germline V CDR1 and CDR2: LGHNA, YSLEER. CDR3 length: 14 amino acids. The CDR3: CASSQEARTPLFTF. CDR3 nucleotide sequence: TGCGCCAGCAGCCAAGAGGCTCGGACTCCATTGTTCACCTTC.

The genes are TRBV28 and TRBJ1-1, with no clear D. This CDR3 region has 13 residues. Germline V lookup: CDR1 MDHEN, CDR2 SYDVKM. V was cut by 6 bases and J by 1 base, with 9 bases left in between. The CDR3 DNA follows: TGTGCCAGCAGCCCTCCGCGGAACACTGAAGCTTTCTTT. This translates into CASSPPRNTEAFF.

This rearrangement joins TRBV6-5 to TRBJ2-1; D is ambiguous. Trimming left V 6 bases short and J 6 bases short, with 9 bases between. The germline gives CDR1 MNHEY, CDR2 SVGAGI. This CDR3 spans 12 amino acids. The CDR3 loop is CASRWGLNEQFF. The CDR3 DNA follows: TGTGCCAGCAGGTGGGGTCTCAATGAGCAGTTCTTC.

This clone was counted once. The gene calls are TRBV7-2 and TRBJ2-1; TRBD2 is a possible D gene (5 bases). Trimming stripped 1 base from V and 12 bases from J, with 19 bases between. This CDR3 spans 15 amino acids. Germline lookup yields CDR1 SGHTA and CDR2 FQGNSA. As DNA, the CDR3 is TGTGCCAGCAGCTTAGGGGCGCGGGCTACCCATGGGCAGTTCTTC. It is translated as CASSLGARATHGQFF.

The chain joins TRBV7-9 to TRBJ1-2, with TRBD1 identical over 9 bases. V trimming: 5 bases; J trimming: 6 bases; junction bases outside the gene matches: 4. The germline CDR1 and CDR2 sequences are SEHNR and FQNEAQ (reference sequence). The CDR3 sequence is 13 residues long. CDR3 coding DNA: TGTGCCAGCAGCCACCGACAGGGGGATGGCTACACCTTC. It yields the protein CASSHRQGDGYTF.

This sequence joins TRBV2 and TRBJ2-7; the match to TRBD1 covers 9 bases. V shed 4 bases, J shed 1 base, and the junction held 5 bases outside the gene matches. Germline CDR1 is SNHLY and CDR2 is FYNNEI. The CDR3 sequence is 15 residues long. CDR3 residues: CASSGGTGFSYEQYF. The CDR3 DNA reads as TGTGCCAGCAGTGGGGGGACAGGGTTTTCCTACGAGCAGTACTTC.